The following is a T cell receptor beta chain sequence with its context. This same CDR3 is encoded by further DNA sequences in the sample. The CDR3 sequence is 13 residues long. Germline CDR1 reads MNHEY; CDR2 reads SMNVEV (reference sequence). Trimming removed 2 bases from V and 2 bases from J, with 5 bases in between. CD8 cells regarded as naive lacked CD45RO, were positively chosen for CCR7, and omitted terminally differentiated effector memory CD45RA+ cells. The data originate from a study of shared clonotypes between healthy human individuals. TCRdb's table, derived via immunoSEQ multiplex PCR, lists solely in-frame clones and lacks some. Here the sample spans approximately 810,000 clones, over 90% being singletons.

The rearrangement joins TRBV27 to TRBJ2-3; no reliable D call. This receptor was taken from a man aged 30 to 39 in good health. Sample: naive CD8+ T cells sorted from blood. CDR3 sequence reads: CASSLRATDTQYF. CDR3 coding DNA: TGTGCCAGCAGTTTAAGGGCCACAGATACGCAGTATTTT.